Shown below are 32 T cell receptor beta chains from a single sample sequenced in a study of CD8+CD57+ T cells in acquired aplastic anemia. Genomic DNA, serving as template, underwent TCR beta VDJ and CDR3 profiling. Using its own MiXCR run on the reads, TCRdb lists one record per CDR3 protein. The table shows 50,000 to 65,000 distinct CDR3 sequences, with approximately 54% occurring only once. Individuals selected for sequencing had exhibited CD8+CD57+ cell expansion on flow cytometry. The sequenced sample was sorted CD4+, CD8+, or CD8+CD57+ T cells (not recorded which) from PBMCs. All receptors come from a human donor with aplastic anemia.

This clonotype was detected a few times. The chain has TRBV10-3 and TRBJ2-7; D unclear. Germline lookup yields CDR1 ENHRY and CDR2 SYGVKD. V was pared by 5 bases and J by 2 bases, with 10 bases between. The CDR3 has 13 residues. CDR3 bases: TGTGCCATCAGTAAGGACGGAACCTACGAGCAGTACTTC. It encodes CAISKDGTYEQYF.

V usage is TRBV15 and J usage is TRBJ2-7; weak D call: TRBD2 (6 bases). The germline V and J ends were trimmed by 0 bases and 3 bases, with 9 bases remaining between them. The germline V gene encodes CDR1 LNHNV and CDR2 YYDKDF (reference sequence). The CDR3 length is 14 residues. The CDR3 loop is CATSRDRGNYEQYF. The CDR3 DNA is TGTGCCACCAGCAGAGATCGGGGGAACTACGAGCAGTACTTC.

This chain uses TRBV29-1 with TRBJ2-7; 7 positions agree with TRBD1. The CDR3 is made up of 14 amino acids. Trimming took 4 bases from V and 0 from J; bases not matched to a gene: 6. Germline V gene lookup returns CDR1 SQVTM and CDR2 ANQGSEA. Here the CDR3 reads CSVGDWDSSYEQYF. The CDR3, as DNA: TGCAGCGTTGGAGACTGGGACAGCTCCTACGAGCAGTACTTC.

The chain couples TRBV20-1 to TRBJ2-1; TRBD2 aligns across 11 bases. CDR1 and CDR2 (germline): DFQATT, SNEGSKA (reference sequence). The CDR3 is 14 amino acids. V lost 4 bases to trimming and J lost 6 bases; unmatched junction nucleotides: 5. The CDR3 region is CSATLAGVSNEQFF. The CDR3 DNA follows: TGCAGTGCTACACTAGCGGGAGTTTCCAATGAGCAGTTCTTC.

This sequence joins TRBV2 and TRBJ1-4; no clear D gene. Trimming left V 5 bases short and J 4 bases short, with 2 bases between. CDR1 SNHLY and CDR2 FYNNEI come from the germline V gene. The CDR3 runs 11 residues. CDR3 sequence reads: CASSNNEKLFF. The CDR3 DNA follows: TGTGCCAGCAGTAATAATGAAAAACTGTTTTTT.

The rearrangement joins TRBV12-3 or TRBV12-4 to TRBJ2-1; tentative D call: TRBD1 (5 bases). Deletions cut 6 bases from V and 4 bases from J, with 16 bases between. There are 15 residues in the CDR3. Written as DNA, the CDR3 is TGTGCCAGCAGCCAGACACTCGACAGATACAATGAGCAGTTCTTC. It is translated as CASSQTLDRYNEQFF.

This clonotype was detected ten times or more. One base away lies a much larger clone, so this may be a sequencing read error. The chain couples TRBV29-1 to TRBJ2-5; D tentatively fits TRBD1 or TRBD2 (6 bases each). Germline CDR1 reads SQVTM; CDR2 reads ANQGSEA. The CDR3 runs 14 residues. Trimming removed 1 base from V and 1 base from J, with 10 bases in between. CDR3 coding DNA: TGCAGCGTTGAAGGGGGGGCGGCCCAAGAGACCCAGTACTTC. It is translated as CSVEGGAAQETQYF. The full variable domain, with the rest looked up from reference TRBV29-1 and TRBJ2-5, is SAVISQKPSRDICQRGTSLTIQCQVDSQVTMMFWYRQQPGQSLTLIATANQGSEATYESGFVIDKFPISRPNLTFSTLTVSNMSPEDSSIYLCSVEGGAAQETQYFGPGTRLLVL.

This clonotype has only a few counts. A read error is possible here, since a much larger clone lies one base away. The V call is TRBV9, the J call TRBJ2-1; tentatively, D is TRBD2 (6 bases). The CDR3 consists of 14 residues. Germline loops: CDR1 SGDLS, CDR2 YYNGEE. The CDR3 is CASSVVGGVEERFF. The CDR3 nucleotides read TGTGCCAGCAGCGTAGTAGGAGGGGTGGAGGAGCGGTTCTTC.

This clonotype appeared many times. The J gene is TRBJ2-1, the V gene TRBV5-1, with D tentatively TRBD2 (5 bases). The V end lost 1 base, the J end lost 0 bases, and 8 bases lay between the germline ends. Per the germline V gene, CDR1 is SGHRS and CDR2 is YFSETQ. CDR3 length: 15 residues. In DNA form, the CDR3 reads TGCGCCAGCAGCTTGTTCGAGGGCTCCTACAATGAGCAGTTCTTC. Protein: CASSLFEGSYNEQFF.

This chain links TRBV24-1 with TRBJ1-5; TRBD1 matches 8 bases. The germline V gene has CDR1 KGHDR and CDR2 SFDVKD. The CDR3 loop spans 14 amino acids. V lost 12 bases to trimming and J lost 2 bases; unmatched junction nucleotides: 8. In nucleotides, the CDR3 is TGTGCCGTTGACAGGGGATACGGCAATCAGCCCCAGCATTTT. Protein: CAVDRGYGNQPQHF.

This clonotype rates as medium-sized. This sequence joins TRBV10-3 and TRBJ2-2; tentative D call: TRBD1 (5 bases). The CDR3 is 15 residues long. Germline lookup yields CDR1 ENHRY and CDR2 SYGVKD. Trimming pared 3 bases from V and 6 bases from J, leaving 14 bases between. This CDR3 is CAISDVGAGAGELFF. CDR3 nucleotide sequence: TGTGCCATCAGTGACGTAGGGGCTGGGGCCGGGGAGCTGTTTTTT.

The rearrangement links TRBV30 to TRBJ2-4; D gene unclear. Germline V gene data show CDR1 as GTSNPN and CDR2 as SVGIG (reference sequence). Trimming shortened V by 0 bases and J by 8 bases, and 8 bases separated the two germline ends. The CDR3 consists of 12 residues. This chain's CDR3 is CAWSVTTDIQYF. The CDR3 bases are TGTGCCTGGAGTGTAACAACTGACATTCAGTACTTC.

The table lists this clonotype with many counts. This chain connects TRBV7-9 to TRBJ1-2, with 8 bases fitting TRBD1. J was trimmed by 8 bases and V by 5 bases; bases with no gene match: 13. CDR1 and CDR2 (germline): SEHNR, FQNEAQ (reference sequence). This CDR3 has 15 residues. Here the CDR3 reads CASSPSPTGDNGYTF. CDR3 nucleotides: TGTGCCAGCAGCCCTAGCCCGACAGGGGATAACGGCTACACCTTC. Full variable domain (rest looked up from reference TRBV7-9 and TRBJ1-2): DTGVSQNPRHKITKRGQNVTFRCDPISEHNRLYWYRQTLGQGPEFLTYFQNEAQLEKSRLLSDRFSAERPKGSFSTLEIQRTEQGDSAMYLCASSPSPTGDNGYTFGSGTRLTVV.

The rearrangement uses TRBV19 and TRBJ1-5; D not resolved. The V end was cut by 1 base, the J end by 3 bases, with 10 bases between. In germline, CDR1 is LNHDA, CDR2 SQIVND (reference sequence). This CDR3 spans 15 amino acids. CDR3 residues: CASSIAAGYNQPQHF. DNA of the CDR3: TGTGCCAGTAGTATAGCGGCGGGATACAATCAGCCCCAGCATTTT.

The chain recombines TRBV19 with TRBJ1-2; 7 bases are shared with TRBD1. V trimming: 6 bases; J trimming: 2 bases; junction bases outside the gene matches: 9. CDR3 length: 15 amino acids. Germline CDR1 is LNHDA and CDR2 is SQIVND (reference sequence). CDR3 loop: CASRAGTVGNYGYTF. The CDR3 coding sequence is TGTGCCAGTAGGGCCGGGACAGTGGGAAACTATGGCTACACCTTC.

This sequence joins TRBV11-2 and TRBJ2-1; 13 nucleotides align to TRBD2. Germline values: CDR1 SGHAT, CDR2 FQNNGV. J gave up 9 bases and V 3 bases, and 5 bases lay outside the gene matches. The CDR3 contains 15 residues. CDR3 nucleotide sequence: TGTGCCAGCAGCTTCACTAGCGGGGGGGCTGCTGAGCAGTTCTTC. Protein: CASSFTSGGAAEQFF.

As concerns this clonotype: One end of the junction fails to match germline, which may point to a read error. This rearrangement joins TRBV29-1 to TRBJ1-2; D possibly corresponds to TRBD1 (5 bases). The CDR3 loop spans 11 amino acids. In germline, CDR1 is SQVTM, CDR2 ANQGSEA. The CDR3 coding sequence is TGCAGCGTTGACGGTGGGCGGGGGTCTGGCTTC. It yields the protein CSVDGGRGSGF. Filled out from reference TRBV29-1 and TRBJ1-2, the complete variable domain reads SAVISQKPSRDICQRGTSLTIQCQVDSQVTMMFWYRQQPGQSLTLIATANQGSEATYESGFVIDKFPISRPNLTFSTLTVSNMSPEDSSIYLCSVDGGRGSGFGSGTRLTVV.

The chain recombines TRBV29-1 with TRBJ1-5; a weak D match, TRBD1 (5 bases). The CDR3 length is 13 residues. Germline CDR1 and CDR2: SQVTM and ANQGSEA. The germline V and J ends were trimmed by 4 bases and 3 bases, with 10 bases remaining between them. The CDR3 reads CSVGGEVNQPQHF. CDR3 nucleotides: TGCAGCGTTGGGGGCGAGGTCAATCAGCCCCAGCATTTT. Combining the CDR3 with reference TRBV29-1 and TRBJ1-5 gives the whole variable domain SAVISQKPSRDICQRGTSLTIQCQVDSQVTMMFWYRQQPGQSLTLIATANQGSEATYESGFVIDKFPISRPNLTFSTLTVSNMSPEDSSIYLCSVGGEVNQPQHFGDGTRLSIL.

The CDR3: CATSDFRDSSYNEQFF. In nucleotides, the CDR3 is TGTGCCACCAGTGATTTTCGGGACAGTTCCTACAATGAGCAGTTCTTC. The J gene is TRBJ2-1, the V gene TRBV24-1; TRBD1 agrees at 7 bases. The germline V gene has CDR1 KGHDR and CDR2 SFDVKD. CDR3 length equals 16 residues. V was pared by 1 base and J by 1 base, with 3 bases of the junction left unmatched.

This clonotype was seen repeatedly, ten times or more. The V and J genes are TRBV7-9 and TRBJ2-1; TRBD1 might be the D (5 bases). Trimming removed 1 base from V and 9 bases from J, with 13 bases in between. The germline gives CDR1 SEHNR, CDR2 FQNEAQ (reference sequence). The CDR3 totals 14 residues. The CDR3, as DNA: TGTGCCAGCAGCTTAGTAGGGCAGGGCGGTGAGCAGTTCTTC. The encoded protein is CASSLVGQGGEQFF.

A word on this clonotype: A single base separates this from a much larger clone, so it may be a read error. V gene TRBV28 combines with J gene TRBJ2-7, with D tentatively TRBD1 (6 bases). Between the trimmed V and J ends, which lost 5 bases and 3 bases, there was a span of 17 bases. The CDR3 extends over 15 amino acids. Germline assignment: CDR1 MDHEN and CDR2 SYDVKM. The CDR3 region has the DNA TGTGCCAGCAGTCAACCAGGGGTAAACGGCTACGAGCAGTACTTC. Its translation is CASSQPGVNGYEQYF.

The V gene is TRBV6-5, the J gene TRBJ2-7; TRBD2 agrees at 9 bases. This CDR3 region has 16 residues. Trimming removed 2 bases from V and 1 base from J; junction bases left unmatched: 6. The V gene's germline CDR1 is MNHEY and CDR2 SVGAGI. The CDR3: CASSYPEAGGSYEQYV. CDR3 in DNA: TGTGCCAGCAGTTACCCGGAGGCGGGGGGGTCCTACGAGCAGTACGTC.

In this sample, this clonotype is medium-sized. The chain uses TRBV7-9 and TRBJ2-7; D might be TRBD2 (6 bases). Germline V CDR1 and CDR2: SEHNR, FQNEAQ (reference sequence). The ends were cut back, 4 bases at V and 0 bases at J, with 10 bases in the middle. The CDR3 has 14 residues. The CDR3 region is CASSSDGSSYEQYV. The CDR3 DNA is TGTGCCAGCAGCTCGGACGGGAGCTCCTACGAGCAGTACGTC.

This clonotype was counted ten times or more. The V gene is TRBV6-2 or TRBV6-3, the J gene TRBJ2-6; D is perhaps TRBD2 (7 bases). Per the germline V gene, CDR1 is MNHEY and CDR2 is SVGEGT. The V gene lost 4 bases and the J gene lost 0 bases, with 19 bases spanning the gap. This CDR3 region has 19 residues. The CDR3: CASSSSRRGALSGANVLTF. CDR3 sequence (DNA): TGTGCCAGCAGTTCCTCGCGTCGGGGGGCTCTCTCTGGGGCCAACGTCCTGACTTTC.

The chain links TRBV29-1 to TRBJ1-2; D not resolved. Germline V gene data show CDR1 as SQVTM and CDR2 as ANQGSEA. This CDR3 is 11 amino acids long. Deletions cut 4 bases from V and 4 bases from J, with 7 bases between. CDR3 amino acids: CSVGDSYGYTF. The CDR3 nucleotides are TGCAGCGTTGGAGATAGCTATGGCTACACCTTC.

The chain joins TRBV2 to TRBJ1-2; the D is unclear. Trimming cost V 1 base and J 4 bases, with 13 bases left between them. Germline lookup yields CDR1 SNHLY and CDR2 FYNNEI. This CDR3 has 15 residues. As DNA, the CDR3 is TGTGCCAGCAGTGAAGTCCCGAGGCGAATCTATGGCTACACCTTC. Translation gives CASSEVPRRIYGYTF.

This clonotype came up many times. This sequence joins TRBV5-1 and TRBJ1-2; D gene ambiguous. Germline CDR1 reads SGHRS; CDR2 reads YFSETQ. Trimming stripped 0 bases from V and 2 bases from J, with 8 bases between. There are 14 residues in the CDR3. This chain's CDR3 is CASSLEGQNYGYTF. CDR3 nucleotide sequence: TGCGCCAGCAGCTTGGAGGGCCAAAACTATGGCTACACCTTC. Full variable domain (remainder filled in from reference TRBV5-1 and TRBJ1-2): KAGVTQTPRYLIKTRGQQVTLSCSPISGHRSVSWYQQTPGQGLQFLFEYFSETQRNKGNFPGRFSGRQFSNSRSEMNVSTLELGDSALYLCASSLEGQNYGYTFGSGTRLTVV.

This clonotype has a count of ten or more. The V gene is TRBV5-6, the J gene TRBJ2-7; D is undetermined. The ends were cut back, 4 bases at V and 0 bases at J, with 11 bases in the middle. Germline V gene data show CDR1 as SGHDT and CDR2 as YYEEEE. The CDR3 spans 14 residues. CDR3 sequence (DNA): TGTGCCAGCAGCCCCGAGCGAGACTCCTACGAGCAGTACGTC. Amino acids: CASSPERDSYEQYV.

CDR3 coding DNA: TGTGCCAGCAGCTTAGTCGTTCTGTCTGTTGGGGACGCCGGGGAGCTGTTTTTT. Protein sequence: CASSLVVLSVGDAGELFF. The chain employs TRBV11-2 and TRBJ2-2; D may be TRBD1 or TRBD2 (5 bases each). The germline V gene has CDR1 SGHAT and CDR2 FQNNGV. The V end lost 1 base, the J end lost 6 bases, and 21 bases lay between the germline ends. The CDR3 runs to 18 residues.

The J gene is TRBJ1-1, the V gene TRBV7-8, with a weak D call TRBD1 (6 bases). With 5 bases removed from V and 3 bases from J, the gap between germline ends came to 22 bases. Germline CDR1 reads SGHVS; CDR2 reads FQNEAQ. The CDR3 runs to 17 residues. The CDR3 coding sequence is TGTGCCAGCAGCCAGGGGAACGCTCCTCGTGACTACACTGAAGCTTTCTTT. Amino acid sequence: CASSQGNAPRDYTEAFF.

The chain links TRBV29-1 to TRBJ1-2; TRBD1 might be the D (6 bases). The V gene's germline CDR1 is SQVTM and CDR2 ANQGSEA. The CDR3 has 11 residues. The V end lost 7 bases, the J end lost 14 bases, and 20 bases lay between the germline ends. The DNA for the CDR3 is TGCAGCGCGACGATACAGGGAGAAGGGACCTTC. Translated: CSATIQGEGTF.

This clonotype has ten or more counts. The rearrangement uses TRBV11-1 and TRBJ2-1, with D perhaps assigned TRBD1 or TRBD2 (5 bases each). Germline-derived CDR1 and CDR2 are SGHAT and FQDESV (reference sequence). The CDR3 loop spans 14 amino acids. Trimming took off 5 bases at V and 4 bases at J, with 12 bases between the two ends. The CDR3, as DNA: TGTGCCAGCAGCACCCGGGACGTTTACAATGAGCAGTTCTTC. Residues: CASSTRDVYNEQFF.